Listed below are T cell receptor beta chains from one sample, sequenced in a study of T cell repertoires in cytomegalovirus infection. MiXCR, applied by TCRdb to the reads, yields one record per CDR3 protein. The sample contains approximately 250,000 distinct CDR3 sequences, 9% to 15% of which appear only once. Source material: PBMCs. Receptors originate from a human donor in good health (CMV status not recorded). Some clones in this sample may be carry-over from other donors' samples. Each CDR3 is given with its conserved first and last residue. A D gene is named only where the DNA matches it firmly. Not all rows give a size; the values are once, few, many and, for expanded clones, a class.

>-|TRBV4-1|TRBJ1-1|many
TGCGCCAGCAGCCCGCGGTCCGGGAACACTGAAGCTTTCTTT
CASSPRSGNTEAFF
>TRBD1|TRBV6-1|TRBJ2-2|-
TGTGCCAGCAGAGAAGGACAGGGGTTTACCGGGGAGCTGTTTTTT
CASREGQGFTGELFF
>-|TRBV7-2|TRBJ1-2|many
TGTGCCAGCAGCTTAACGACGGCCCGGGTACTAAAAGGCTACACCTTC
CASSLTTARVLKGYTF
>-|TRBV6-2/TRBV6-3|TRBJ1-2|many
TGTGCCAGCAGTCGCCGTGGCGGAGGGGATGGCTACACCTTC
CASSRRGGGDGYTF
>-|TRBV10-3|TRBJ2-6|few
TGTGCCATCAGGGGATTGGAAGGGGCCAACGTCCTGACTTTC
CAIRGLEGANVLTF
>-|TRBV20-1|TRBJ2-7|-
TGCAGTGCCGGGTATTCAGGATCCTACGAGCAGTACTTC
CSAGYSGSYEQYF
>TRBD1|TRBV6-1|TRBJ1-1|few
TGTGCCAGCACCAATACAGGGGGCGCGAAAAACACTGAAGCTTTCTTT
CASTNTGGAKNTEAFF
>TRBD2|TRBV7-9|TRBJ2-1|many
TGTGCCAGCAGCCCCACGATGACTAGCGGGGTTAACAATGAGCAGTTCTTC
CASSPTMTSGVNNEQFF
>-|TRBV12-3/TRBV12-4|TRBJ2-1|many
TGTGCCAGCAGTTTAGCGGGACGTCAGGTGAGGAATGAGCAGTTCTTC
CASSLAGRQVRNEQFF
>TRBD2|TRBV5-1|TRBJ2-5|-
TGCGCCAGCTCGGGACTAGCGGAAGAGACCCAGTACTTC
CASSGLAEETQYF
>-|TRBV9|TRBJ2-1|-
TGTGCCAGCAGCGTAGACCAATTAAATGAGCAGTTCTTC
CASSVDQLNEQFF
>-|TRBV7-9|TRBJ1-1|many
TGTGCCAGCAGCCCCATAAGGGACACTGAAGCTTTCTTT
CASSPIRDTEAFF
>-|TRBV7-8|TRBJ2-7|many
TGTGCCAGCAGCTCCTTTAGGACTGCCTCTATCGAGCAGTACTTC
CASSSFRTASIEQYF
>TRBD2|TRBV6-6|TRBJ2-7|-
TGTGCCAGCAGTTCTCCCAGCGGGGCCTACGAGCAGTACTTC
CASSSPSGAYEQYF
>-|TRBV7-2|TRBJ2-3|many
TGTGCCAGCAGCCCTCGAGGAGATACGCAGTATTTT
CASSPRGDTQYF
>-|TRBV7-2|TRBJ2-7|many
TGTGCCAGCAGCCCGGGGGGCAGGTCCTACGAGCAGTACTTC
CASSPGGRSYEQYF
>-|TRBV28|TRBJ2-7|many
TGTGCCAGCAGTCTCATGGGTCGGGGGATCAGCTCCTACGAGCAGTACTTC
CASSLMGRGISSYEQYF
>-|TRBV7-9|TRBJ1-2|-
TGTGCCAGCAGCTTTGGACAGAACTATGGCTTCACCTTC
CASSFGQNYGFTF
>-|TRBV6-1|TRBJ1-4|many
TGTGCCAGCAGGGTTCGTCTGGACGAAAAACTGTTTTTT
CASRVRLDEKLFF
>-|TRBV7-3|TRBJ2-1|few
TGTGCCAGCAGCCCCATAGGGGGGAACAATGAGCAGTTCTTC
CASSPIGGNNEQFF
>TRBD2|TRBV18|TRBJ2-1|-
TGTGCCAGCCCGCTAGCGGGAGAACCCAATGAGCAGTTCTTC
CASPLAGEPNEQFF
>-|TRBV20-1|TRBJ2-3|few
TGCAGTGCTAGAAAGGGCACGACGGATACGCAGTATTTT
CSARKGTTDTQYF
>-|TRBV28|TRBJ2-3|-
TGTGCCAGCAGTTGGCGCGGCCCTAGCACAGATACGCAGTATTTT
CASSWRGPSTDTQYF
>-|TRBV30|TRBJ2-3|few
TGTGCCTGGAGCCGTAGCACAGATACGCAGTATTTT
CAWSRSTDTQYF
>-|TRBV7-2|TRBJ1-1|many
TGTGCCAGCAGCGGGGGGGTGGGGAGGAACACTGAAGCTTTCTTT
CASSGGVGRNTEAFF
>-|TRBV20-1|TRBJ1-1|-
TGCAGTGCCAGATTGGGGGGGAACATGAACACTGAAGCTTTCTTT
CSARLGGNMNTEAFF